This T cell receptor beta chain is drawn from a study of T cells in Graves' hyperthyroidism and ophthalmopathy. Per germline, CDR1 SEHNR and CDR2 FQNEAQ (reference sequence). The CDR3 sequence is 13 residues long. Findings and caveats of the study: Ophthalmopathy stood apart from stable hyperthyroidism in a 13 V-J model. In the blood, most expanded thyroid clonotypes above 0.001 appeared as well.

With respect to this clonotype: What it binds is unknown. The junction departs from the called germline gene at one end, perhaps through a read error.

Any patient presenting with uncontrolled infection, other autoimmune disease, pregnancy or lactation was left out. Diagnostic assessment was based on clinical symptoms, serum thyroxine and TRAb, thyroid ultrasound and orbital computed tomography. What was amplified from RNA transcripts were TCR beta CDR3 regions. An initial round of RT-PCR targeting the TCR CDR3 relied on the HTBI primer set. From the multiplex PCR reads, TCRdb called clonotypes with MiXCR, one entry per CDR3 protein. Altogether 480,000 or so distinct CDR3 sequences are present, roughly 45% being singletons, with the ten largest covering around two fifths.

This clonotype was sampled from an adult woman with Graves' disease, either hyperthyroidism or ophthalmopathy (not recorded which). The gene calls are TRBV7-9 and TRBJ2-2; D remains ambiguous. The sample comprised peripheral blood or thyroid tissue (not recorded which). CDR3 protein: CAGSSESAGELFF. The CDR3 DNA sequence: TGTGCCGGCAGCTCTGAGTCCGCCGGGGAGCTGTTTTTT.